The clone carrying this T cell receptor beta chain occurred many times. Its specificity is unknown. The data were taken from a study of T-cell reconstitution after alpha-beta-depleted transplantation in children. The study's findings and limits: T-cell numbers and diversity, one year after transplant, stemmed largely from T cells that were newly produced.

This CDR3 is 15 amino acids long. V lost 0 bases to trimming and J lost 4 bases, with 11 bases between them. Per germline, CDR1 SGDLS and CDR2 YYNGEE. The authors prepared the TCRbeta library with unique molecular identifiers. TCRdb passed the PCR reads through MiXCR, listing each CDR3 protein once. This sample has approximately 300,000 distinct CDR3 sequences, with over 9% found just once. The clonotype comes from a boy under three years old with acute myeloid leukemia, due to receive a stem cell transplant. The input for sequencing was PBMCs, taken before TCRalphabeta/CD19-depleted stem cell transplant. This rearrangement joins TRBV9 to TRBJ1-3, with D uncertain. The CDR3 loop reads CASSVDRGLGNTIYF. For the CDR3, the DNA is TGTGCCAGCAGCGTAGACCGCGGGCTGGGAAACACCATATATTTT.